The 27 T cell receptor beta chains given below trace back to one sample, sequenced in a study of vaccination and CD4 T cells after COVID-19. Treatment in this sample: approximately 9-day PBMC culture with coronavirus spike peptide pools or control peptides (ViraFEST assay). No antigens are known for them. An Oncomine TCR Beta short-read assay was used to sequence the DNA from cultured CD4+ T cells. TCRdb re-called the PCR reads through MiXCR, storing one row per CDR3 protein. The table has about 9,700 distinct CDR3 sequences, roughly 70% seen once. Sequenced: CD4+ T cells from blood, cultured in vitro. The receptors come from a human donor who had recovered from COVID-19.

This chain joins TRBV2 and TRBJ2-5, with D possibly TRBD1 on 5 matching bases. CDR3 length: 14 amino acids. V lost 7 bases and J 2 bases, leaving 14 bases between the germline ends. The germline V gene encodes CDR1 SNHLY and CDR2 FYNNEI. The DNA of the CDR3 is TGTGCCAGCACCCCCAGGGCTTCTCAAGAGACCCAGTACTTC. This sequence encodes CASTPRASQETQYF.

In this sample, this clonotype turned up a few times. The chain joins TRBV6-1 to TRBJ1-1, with TRBD1 as a possible D gene (5 bases). In germline, CDR1 is MNHNS, CDR2 SASEGT. This CDR3 is 13 amino acids long. V lost 1 base to trimming and J lost 13 bases, with 16 bases between them. CDR3 nucleotide sequence: TGTGCCAGCAGTGAAGATAAGGGGCCAGAGGGTTTCTTT. Translated, it gives CASSEDKGPEGFF.

The J gene is TRBJ2-6, the V gene TRBV7-2; 9 nucleotides agree with TRBD2. The V and J ends lost 4 bases and 2 bases, in that order; junction bases with no gene match: 3. The germline V gene encodes CDR1 SGHTA and CDR2 FQGNSA. The CDR3 is 16 amino acids. Written as DNA, the CDR3 is TGTGCCAGCAGCTCCCGGACTAGCGCTGGGGCCAACGTCCTGACTTTC. Translated, it gives CASSSRTSAGANVLTF.

The rearrangement joins TRBV28 to TRBJ2-7; 9 nucleotides line up with TRBD2. V shed 6 bases, J shed 7 bases, and the junction held 10 bases outside the gene matches. The germline V gene has CDR1 MDHEN and CDR2 SYDVKM. This CDR3 is built from 14 residues. The CDR3, as DNA: TGTGCCAGCAGCGTAAGCGGGAGGCCCGGGGAGCAGTACTTC. It is translated as CASSVSGRPGEQYF.

This chain links TRBV19 with TRBJ2-1; tentatively, D is TRBD2 (6 bases). The germline CDR1 and CDR2 sequences are LNHDA and SQIVND (reference sequence). V lost 3 bases to trimming and J lost 4 bases, with 13 bases between them. This CDR3 contains 15 residues. Written as DNA, the CDR3 is TGTGCCAGTAGTATGGAACTAGCCCTTTACAATGAGCAGTTCTTC. Protein product: CASSMELALYNEQFF.

This chain links TRBV6-1 with TRBJ2-5; 9 bases are shared with TRBD2. This CDR3 has 14 residues. The trim removed 5 bases at V and 9 bases at J, leaving 10 bases unmatched. CDR1 and CDR2 from the germline V gene are MNHNS and SASEGT. As DNA, the CDR3 is TGTGCCAGCAGTCACCGGACTAGCGAGGATGCCCAGTACTTC. Encoded protein: CASSHRTSEDAQYF.

This clonotype was observed a single time. The rearrangement uses TRBV2 and TRBJ1-2; D not resolved. Trimming removed 6 bases at V and 4 bases at J, with 15 bases between. Germline lookup yields CDR1 SNHLY and CDR2 FYNNEI. CDR3 size: 14 residues. The CDR3 coding sequence is TGTGCCAGCAGCGGACGGCCCTCGACCTATGGCTACACCTTC. It codes for CASSGRPSTYGYTF.

V and J are TRBV6-4 and TRBJ1-2, with 8 positions matching TRBD1. The CDR3 has 15 amino acids. V lost 6 bases to trimming and J lost 7 bases; unmatched junction nucleotides: 13. Germline-derived CDR1 and CDR2 are MRHNA and SNTAGT. This CDR3 is CASRPGPGGNGGYTF. CDR3 DNA sequence: TGTGCCAGCAGGCCCGGGCCAGGGGGCAATGGTGGCTACACCTTC.

The CDR3 nucleotides read TGTGCCAGCAGCTTAAGAGGGAGCAATCAGCCCCAGCATTTT. Translating gives CASSLRGSNQPQHF. The chain joins TRBV7-2 to TRBJ1-5; no reliable D call. This CDR3 has 14 residues. The germline gives CDR1 SGHTA, CDR2 FQGNSA. Deletions cut 2 bases from V and 1 base from J, with 6 bases between.

In nucleotides, the CDR3 is TGTGCCACCTCAGAAGTGCGTGGAAACACCATATATTTT. It encodes CATSEVRGNTIYF. V gene TRBV19 combines with J gene TRBJ1-3, with unresolved D. Germline V gene data show CDR1 as LNHDA and CDR2 as SQIVND (reference sequence). V lost 10 bases and J lost 3, with 13 bases in between. The length of the CDR3 is 13 residues.

The chain links TRBV6-1 to TRBJ2-7; D remains ambiguous. In germline, CDR1 is MNHNS, CDR2 SASEGT. The CDR3 covers 15 residues. The V end lost 2 bases, the J end lost 1 base, and 12 bases lay between the germline ends. The CDR3 is CASSEWGLRSYEQYF. In nucleotides, the CDR3 is TGTGCCAGCAGTGAATGGGGTCTTAGGTCCTACGAGCAGTACTTC.

The sample holds a few counts of this clonotype. The chain's CDR3 is CATSRPRAGNQPQHF. The CDR3 DNA is TGTGCCACCAGCAGACCCAGGGCGGGGAATCAGCCCCAGCATTTT. The rearrangement joins TRBV15 to TRBJ1-5; tentative D call: TRBD1 (5 bases). Germline loops: CDR1 LNHNV, CDR2 YYDKDF (reference sequence). The CDR3 length is 15 residues. The germline V and J ends were trimmed by 2 bases and 4 bases, with 12 bases remaining between them.

The chain joins TRBV10-2 to TRBJ1-6; D gene unclear. CDR1 and CDR2 (germline): WSHSY, SAAADI. The CDR3 length is 13 residues. V gave up 2 bases and J gave up 9 bases, with 8 bases separating them. CDR3 sequence (DNA): TGCGCCAGCAGTGAGGGATGGGGTTCACCCCTCCACTTT. Amino acids: CASSEGWGSPLHF.

The chain employs TRBV6-1 and TRBJ2-5; the D gene is possibly TRBD2 (6 bases). Trimming pared 5 bases from V and 5 bases from J, leaving 15 bases between. From germline, CDR1 is MNHNS and CDR2 SASEGT. The CDR3 is 14 residues long. The CDR3 protein is CASSLLGGSETQYF. The CDR3 DNA is TGTGCCAGCAGTCTCCTCGGGGGATCGGAGACCCAGTACTTC.

V and J are TRBV15 and TRBJ2-7, with TRBD1 matching over 7 bases. Germline values: CDR1 LNHNV, CDR2 YYDKDF (reference sequence). The CDR3 sequence is 15 residues long. V shed 0 bases, J shed 7 bases, and the junction held 9 bases outside the gene matches. The CDR3 DNA follows: TGTGCCACCAGCAGAGACCCTTCACAGGGGCGGGAGCAGTACTTC. It is translated as CATSRDPSQGREQYF.

V gene TRBV7-2 combines with J gene TRBJ1-2, with D tentatively TRBD1 (6 bases). V was clipped by 5 bases and J by 4 bases, with 23 bases between them. The germline V gene encodes CDR1 SGHTA and CDR2 FQGNSA. The CDR3 sequence is 17 residues long. The CDR3 reads CASSPTTGQGMGYGYTF. CDR3 sequence (DNA): TGTGCCAGCAGCCCGACGACAGGCCAAGGTATGGGCTATGGCTACACCTTC.

V gene TRBV12-3 or TRBV12-4 combines with J gene TRBJ2-7; possible D gene TRBD2, 7 bases. CDR3 length: 15 residues. V was clipped by 3 bases and J by 3 bases, with 15 bases between them. The CDR3 spells CASSFGGTRIYEQYF. As DNA, the CDR3 is TGTGCCAGCAGTTTCGGGGGGACAAGGATCTACGAGCAGTACTTC.

V and J are TRBV6-5 and TRBJ1-1; D not resolved. This CDR3 is 15 amino acids long. Germline CDR1 is MNHEY and CDR2 is SVGAGI. V was shortened by 0 bases and J by 4 bases, with 12 bases between the two germline ends. Here the CDR3 DNA reads TGTGCCAGCAGTTACTCGAGGGCCGGGAGCACTGAAGCTTTCTTT. It is translated as CASSYSRAGSTEAFF.

This clonotype was detected only once. The genes are TRBV24-1 and TRBJ2-3; a possible D gene is TRBD1 (5 bases). Germline V gene lookup returns CDR1 KGHDR and CDR2 SFDVKD. CDR3 length: 13 residues. Trimming took off 6 bases at V and 3 bases at J, with 9 bases between the two ends. In nucleotides, the CDR3 is TGTGCCACCAGTCGGGCAGGGACAGATACGCAGTATTTT. As protein: CATSRAGTDTQYF.

The V and J genes are TRBV7-2 and TRBJ1-2; the D is unclear. V shed 0 bases and J shed 8 bases, with 16 bases lying between them. CDR3 length equals 15 residues. Germline V gene data show CDR1 as SGHTA and CDR2 as FQGNSA. The CDR3 region has the DNA TGTGCCAGCAGCTTAGCGGTCCTCTCCTATCGGGGCTACACCTTC. Translation: CASSLAVLSYRGYTF.

A remark on this clonotype: One end of the junction fails to match germline, which may point to a read error. V and J are TRBV7-3 and TRBJ1-3; D uncertain. Germline CDR1 is SGHTA and CDR2 is FQGTGA. CDR3 length equals 15 residues. The CDR3, as DNA: TGTGCCAGCAGCTTAAATACGGACGGAGGAAGCACCATATATTTT. This translates into CASSLNTDGGSTIYF. Variable domain in full (rest from reference TRBV7-3 and TRBJ1-3): GAGVSQTPSNKVTEKGKYVELRCDPISGHTALYWYRQSLGQGPEFLIYFQGTGAADDSGLPNDRFFAVRPEGSVSTLKIQRTERGDSAVYLCASSLNTDGGSTIYFGEGSWLTVV.

The rearrangement uses TRBV6-2 or TRBV6-3 and TRBJ2-2; D may be TRBD1 (6 bases). The V gene's germline CDR1 is MNHEY and CDR2 SVGEGT. This CDR3 has 15 residues. The V gene lost 6 bases and the J gene lost 1 base, with 12 bases spanning the gap. The CDR3 DNA reads as TGTGCCAGCAGCAATGGCAGGGGGAACACCGGGGAGCTGTTTTTT. This gives the protein CASSNGRGNTGELFF.

The chain joins TRBV7-2 to TRBJ1-5; D ambiguous. CDR3 size: 12 residues. Germline V lookup: CDR1 SGHTA, CDR2 FQGNSA. Trimming cost V 4 bases and J 11 bases, with 12 bases left between them. CDR3 sequence (DNA): TGTGCCAGCAGCTCGACGGATCGGACCCAGCATTTT. Translation: CASSSTDRTQHF.

The chain is built from TRBV7-2 and TRBJ2-1, with unresolved D. The CDR3 has 13 amino acids. The germline CDR1 and CDR2 sequences are SGHTA and FQGNSA. V lost 0 bases to trimming and J lost 5 bases, with 5 bases between them. The CDR3 loop is CASSLAPHNEQFF. In nucleotides, the CDR3 is TGTGCCAGCAGCTTAGCCCCTCACAATGAGCAGTTCTTC.

This clonotype was detected a few times. The CDR3 bases are TGTGCCAGCAGTCCCAGGGGCAATCAGCCCCAGCATTTT. This gives the protein CASSPRGNQPQHF. The chain joins TRBV6-1 to TRBJ1-5, with D tentatively TRBD1 (5 bases). The germline CDR1 and CDR2 sequences are MNHNS and SASEGT. This CDR3 has 13 residues. Trimming pared 5 bases from V and 2 bases from J, leaving 7 bases between.

This sequence joins TRBV20-1 and TRBJ2-7, with D perhaps TRBD2 (6 bases). CDR1 and CDR2 (germline): DFQATT, SNEGSKA (reference sequence). The CDR3 extends over 13 amino acids. V was clipped by 6 bases and J by 6 bases, with 18 bases between them. The CDR3 reads CSASGSGRSEQYF. The CDR3 DNA is TGCAGTGCGTCCGGGAGCGGGCGTAGCGAGCAGTACTTC.

The V call is TRBV20-1, the J call TRBJ2-3; the D gene is possibly TRBD2 (5 bases). CDR3 length equals 17 residues. The germline gives CDR1 DFQATT, CDR2 SNEGSKA (reference sequence). The V end lost 0 bases, the J end lost 0 bases, and 16 bases lay between the germline ends. CDR3 protein: CSAREPGLAFSTDTQYF. In nucleotides, the CDR3 is TGCAGTGCTAGAGAGCCCGGACTCGCGTTTAGCACAGATACGCAGTATTTT.